These 10 T cell receptor beta chains were all obtained from the same sample, sequenced in a study of identical twins. One entry per CDR3 protein, called by TCRdb with MiXCR from the 5' RACE reads. The data hold some 1,600,000 distinct CDR3 sequences, with 25% to 35% observed a single time. Sequenced sample: cord blood. The receptors were gathered from a newborn girl in good health.

The rearrangement joins TRBV6-5 to TRBJ2-1, with TRBD2 matching 11 bases. Trimming removed 5 bases from V and 7 bases from J; junction bases left unmatched: 10. The CDR3 extends over 16 amino acids. Per germline, CDR1 MNHEY and CDR2 SVGAGI. This CDR3 reads CASSTLLAGGLNEQFF. As DNA, the CDR3 is TGTGCCAGCAGTACCCTCCTAGCGGGAGGTTTGAATGAGCAGTTCTTC.

A few counts support this clonotype. The rearrangement uses TRBV21-1 and TRBJ2-7; TRBD2 was called by the table and not checked on the DNA. TRBV21-1 represents a pseudogene. The CDR3 spans 18 residues. The CDR3 sequence is CASSEIPSREGHRYEQYF. CDR3 nucleotide sequence: TGTGCCAGCAGTGAAATTCCCTCCCGGGAGGGCCATCGCTACGAGCAGTACTTC.

Only a few counts were recorded for this clonotype. The genes are TRBV7-2 and TRBJ2-4, with TRBD2 matching over 7 bases. The V and J ends lost 6 bases and 6 bases, in that order; junction bases with no gene match: 14. From germline, CDR1 is SGHTA and CDR2 FQGNSA. This CDR3 has 16 residues. The CDR3 DNA sequence: TGTGCCAGCAGGCGATTTGTGCGGGGGAATATAAACATTCAGTACTTC. The encoded protein is CASRRFVRGNINIQYF.

There are a few counts of this clonotype. This chain connects TRBV27 to TRBJ2-1, with 12 bases identical to TRBD2. CDR3 size: 18 residues. V dropped 2 bases and J dropped 0; count of bases not matched to a gene: 5. Germline V CDR1 and CDR2: MNHEY, SMNVEV (reference sequence). CDR3 protein: CASSLVTSGGLSYNEQFF. In DNA, the CDR3 is TGTGCCAGCAGTTTAGTGACTAGCGGGGGCCTCTCCTACAATGAGCAGTTCTTC.

Points on this clonotype: Its ends do not fully match the called genes, so a read error is possible. The chain is built from TRBV6-5 and TRBJ2-1; D perhaps matches TRBD2 (5 bases). The CDR3 length is 12 residues. Germline CDR1 MNHEY, CDR2 SVGAGI. DNA for the CDR3: TGTGCCAGCAGTTCCCTTTACAATGAGCGGTACTTC. This gives the protein CASSSLYNERYF.

The chain employs TRBV20-1 and TRBJ1-1, with 8 bases that match TRBD1. Germline trimming cut 3 bases from V and 2 bases from J; bases unmatched to any gene: 5. This CDR3 contains 14 residues. The V gene's germline CDR1 is DFQATT and CDR2 SNEGSKA (reference sequence). The CDR3 spells CSARPGGLNTEAFF. The CDR3 region has the DNA TGCAGTGCTAGGCCAGGGGGCCTTAACACTGAAGCTTTCTTT.

The chain combines TRBV14 with TRBJ2-6; TRBD1 might be the D (6 bases). The V and J ends lost 11 bases and 0 bases respectively, with 8 bases between them. The CDR3 is made up of 13 amino acids. Germline V CDR1 and CDR2: SGHDN, FVKESK. CDR3 coding DNA: TGTGCCGACAGGCTCTCTGGGGCCAACGTCCTGACTTTC. Translation gives CADRLSGANVLTF. Based on the CDR3 plus reference TRBV14 and TRBJ2-6, the full variable domain is EAGVTQFPSHSVIEKGQTVTLRCDPISGHDNLYWYRRVMGKEIKFLLHFVKESKQDESGMPNNRFLAERTGGTYSTLKVQPAELEDSGVYFCADRLSGANVLTFGAGSRLTVL.

The chain employs TRBV9 and TRBJ1-2; 9 positions agree with TRBD1. Germline V lookup: CDR1 SGDLS, CDR2 YYNGEE. The CDR3 has 15 residues. The V gene end was trimmed by 4 bases and the J gene end by 3 bases; junction bases not matched to a gene: 7. The CDR3 sequence: CASSITGGGDYGYTF. The CDR3 DNA reads TGTGCCAGCAGCATCACAGGGGGCGGTGACTATGGCTACACCTTC.

This clonotype was counted only a few times. This chain joins TRBV4-1 and TRBJ1-2, with D perhaps TRBD1 (6 bases). Germline assignment: CDR1 MGHRA and CDR2 YSYEKL. This CDR3 is 17 amino acids long. Trimming took off 4 bases at V and 8 bases at J, with 26 bases between the two ends. CDR3 sequence (DNA): TGCGCCAGCAGCCTTCTACAAATCCTCGGCTCAGGGGAAGGCTACACCTTC. This translates into CASSLLQILGSGEGYTF.

This clonotype has just a few counts. V is TRBV7-2 and J is TRBJ2-7; D is unclear. The germline gives CDR1 SGHTA, CDR2 FQGNSA. V was trimmed by 0 bases and J by 4 bases, leaving 10 bases between them. The CDR3 has 14 residues. In nucleotides, the CDR3 is TGTGCCAGCAGCTTAGCGTGGAAGGGTTACGAGCAGTACTTC. Amino acid sequence: CASSLAWKGYEQYF.